These T cell receptor beta chains were read from a single sample in a study of identical twins. TCRdb re-called the 5' RACE reads through MiXCR, storing one row per CDR3 protein. The data show 1.5 million to 2 million distinct CDR3 sequences, with less than 35% seen just once and around 0.3% held by the top ten. The specimen sequenced was cord blood. Receptors were obtained from a newborn girl in good health. Both conserved end residues are part of each CDR3. Fields, in order: V gene, CDR3 length, J gene, CDR3 protein.

TRBV10-3,13,TRBJ1-1,CAISESGGVGAFF
TRBV6-2/TRBV6-3,12,TRBJ1-6,CASNTGAEPLHF
TRBV5-1,15,TRBJ2-2,CASSLRLSNTGELFF
TRBV29-1,15,TRBJ2-5,CSVESLDRGRETQYF
TRBV4-2,16,TRBJ2-4,CASSQEEGLAGNEQYF
TRBV28,15,TRBJ2-4,CASRGHELAKNIQYF
TRBV5-1,14,TRBJ1-2,CASSLDGERYGYTF
TRBV3-1,15,TRBJ1-1,CASSRSYRGTNEAFF
TRBV7-2,16,TRBJ2-1,CASSLVGTSGYNGQFF
TRBV11-1,15,TRBJ2-7,CASSFRDRGSHEQYF
TRBV20-1,21,TRBJ2-1,CSARDPYRLAGETSSYNEQFF
TRBV5-1,14,TRBJ1-2,CASSVQGFNYGYTF
TRBV28,14,TRBJ1-6,CASRPDRFNSPLHF
TRBV20-1,16,TRBJ2-1,CSARALGPGSYNEQFF
TRBV28,12,TRBJ1-4,CASRGREEKLFF
TRBV10-3,15,TRBJ2-2,CAISGGVENTGELFF
TRBV20-1,11,TRBJ1-2,CSAPDLYGYTF
TRBV4-2,16,TRBJ2-3,CASSQADRGRTDTQYF
TRBV12-5,19,TRBJ1-5,CASGAHRDRGVLSNQPQHF